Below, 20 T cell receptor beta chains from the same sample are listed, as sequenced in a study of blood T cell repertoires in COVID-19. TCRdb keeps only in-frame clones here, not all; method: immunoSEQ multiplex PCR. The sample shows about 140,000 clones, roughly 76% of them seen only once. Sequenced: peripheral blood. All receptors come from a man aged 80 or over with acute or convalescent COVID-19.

The CDR3 loop reads CASSLRTGGYEQYF. Here the CDR3 DNA reads TGTGCCAGCAGCCTACGGACAGGGGGTTACGAGCAGTACTTC. The genes are TRBV5-8 and TRBJ2-7; 10 bases match TRBD1. Germline V gene data show CDR1 as SGHTS and CDR2 as YDEGEE. Trimming cost V 4 bases and J 4 bases; bases outside gene matches: 5. The CDR3 totals 14 residues.

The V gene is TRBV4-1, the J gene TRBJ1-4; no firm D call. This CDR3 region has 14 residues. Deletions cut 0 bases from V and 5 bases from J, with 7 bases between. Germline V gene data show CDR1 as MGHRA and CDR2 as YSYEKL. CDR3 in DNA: TGCGCCAGCAGCCAAGATGCACAAAATGAAAAACTGTTTTTT. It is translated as CASSQDAQNEKLFF.

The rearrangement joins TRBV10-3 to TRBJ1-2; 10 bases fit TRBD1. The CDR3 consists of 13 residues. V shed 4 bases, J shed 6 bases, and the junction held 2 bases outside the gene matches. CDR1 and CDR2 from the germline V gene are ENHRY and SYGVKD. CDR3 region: CAISAGTGDGYTF. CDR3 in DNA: TGTGCCATCAGTGCGGGGACAGGGGATGGCTACACCTTC.

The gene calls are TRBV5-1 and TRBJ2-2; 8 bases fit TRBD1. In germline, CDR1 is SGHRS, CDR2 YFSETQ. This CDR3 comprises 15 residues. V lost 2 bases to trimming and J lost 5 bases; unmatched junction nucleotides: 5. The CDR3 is CASSLMTGETGELFF. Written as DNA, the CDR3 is TGCGCCAGCAGCTTAATGACAGGGGAGACCGGGGAGCTGTTTTTT.

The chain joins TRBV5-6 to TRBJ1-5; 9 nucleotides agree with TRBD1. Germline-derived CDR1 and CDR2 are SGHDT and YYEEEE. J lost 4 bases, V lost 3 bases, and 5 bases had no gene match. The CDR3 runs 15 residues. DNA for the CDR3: TGTGCCAGCAGCTGGGGGACAGGGATAAATCAGCCCCAGCATTTT. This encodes CASSWGTGINQPQHF. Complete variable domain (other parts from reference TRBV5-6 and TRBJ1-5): DAGVTQSPTHLIKTRGQQVTLRCSPKSGHDTVSWYQQALGQGPQFIFQYYEEEERQRGNFPDRFSGHQFPNYSSELNVNALLLGDSALYLCASSWGTGINQPQHFGDGTRLSIL.

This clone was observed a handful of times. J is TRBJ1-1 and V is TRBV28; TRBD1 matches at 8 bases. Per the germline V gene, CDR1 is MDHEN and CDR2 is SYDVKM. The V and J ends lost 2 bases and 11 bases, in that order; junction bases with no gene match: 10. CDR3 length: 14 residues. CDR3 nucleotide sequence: TGTGCCAGCAGTTTACTGCGACAGGGGAAGAAGGCTTTCTTT. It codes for CASSLLRQGKKAFF.

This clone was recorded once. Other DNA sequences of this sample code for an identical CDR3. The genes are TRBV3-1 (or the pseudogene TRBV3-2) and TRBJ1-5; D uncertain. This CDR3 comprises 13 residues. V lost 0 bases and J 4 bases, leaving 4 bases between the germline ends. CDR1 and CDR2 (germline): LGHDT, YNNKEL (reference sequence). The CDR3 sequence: CASSQDRNQPQHF. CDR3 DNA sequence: TGTGCCAGCAGCCAAGATAGAAATCAGCCCCAGCATTTT.

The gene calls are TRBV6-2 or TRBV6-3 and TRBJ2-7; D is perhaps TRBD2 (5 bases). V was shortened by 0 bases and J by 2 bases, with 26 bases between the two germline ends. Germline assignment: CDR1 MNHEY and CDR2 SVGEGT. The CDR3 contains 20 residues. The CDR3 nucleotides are TGTGCCAGCAGTTACTCGATTAAACCTCTAGTCTACACGGGAACCTACGAGCAGTACTTC. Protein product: CASSYSIKPLVYTGTYEQYF.

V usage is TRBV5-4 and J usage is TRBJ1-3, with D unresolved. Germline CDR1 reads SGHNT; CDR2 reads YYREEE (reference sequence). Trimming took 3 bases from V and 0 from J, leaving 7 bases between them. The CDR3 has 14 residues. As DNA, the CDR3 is TGTGCCAGCAGCTCACAGAGCTCTGGAAACACCATATATTTT. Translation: CASSSQSSGNTIYF. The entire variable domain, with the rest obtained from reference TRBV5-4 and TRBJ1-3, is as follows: ETGVTQSPTHLIKTRGQQVTLRCSSQSGHNTVSWYQQALGQGPQFIFQYYREEENGRGNFPPRFSGLQFPNYSSELNVNALELDDSALYLCASSSQSSGNTIYFGEGSWLTVV.

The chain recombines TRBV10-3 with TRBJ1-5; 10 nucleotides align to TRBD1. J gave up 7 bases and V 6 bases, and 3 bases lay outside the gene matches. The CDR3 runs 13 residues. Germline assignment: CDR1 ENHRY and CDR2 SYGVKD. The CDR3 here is CAIRRDRGQPQHF. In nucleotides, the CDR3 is TGTGCCATCAGGAGGGACAGGGGACAGCCCCAGCATTTT.

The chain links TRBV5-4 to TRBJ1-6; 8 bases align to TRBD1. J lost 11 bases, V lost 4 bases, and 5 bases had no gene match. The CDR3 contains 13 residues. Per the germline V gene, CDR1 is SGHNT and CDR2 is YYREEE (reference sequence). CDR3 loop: CASSTGQGPPLHF. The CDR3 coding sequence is TGTGCCAGCAGCACCGGACAGGGCCCACCCCTCCACTTT. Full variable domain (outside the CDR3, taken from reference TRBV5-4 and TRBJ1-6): ETGVTQSPTHLIKTRGQQVTLRCSSQSGHNTVSWYQQALGQGPQFIFQYYREEENGRGNFPPRFSGLQFPNYSSELNVNALELDDSALYLCASSTGQGPPLHFGNGTRLTVT.

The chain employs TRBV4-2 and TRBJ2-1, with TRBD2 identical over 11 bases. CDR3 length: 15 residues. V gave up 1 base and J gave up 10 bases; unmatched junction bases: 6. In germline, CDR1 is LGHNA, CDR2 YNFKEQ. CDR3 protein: CASSQVSGGAGEQFF. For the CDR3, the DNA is TGTGCCAGCAGCCAAGTTAGCGGGGGGGCAGGAGAGCAGTTCTTC.

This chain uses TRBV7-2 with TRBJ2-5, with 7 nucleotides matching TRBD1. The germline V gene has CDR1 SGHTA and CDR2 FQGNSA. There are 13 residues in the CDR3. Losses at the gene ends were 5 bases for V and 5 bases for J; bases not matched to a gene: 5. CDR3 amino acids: CASSRDSGETQYF. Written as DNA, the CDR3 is TGTGCCAGCAGCCGGGACAGTGGGGAGACCCAGTACTTC.

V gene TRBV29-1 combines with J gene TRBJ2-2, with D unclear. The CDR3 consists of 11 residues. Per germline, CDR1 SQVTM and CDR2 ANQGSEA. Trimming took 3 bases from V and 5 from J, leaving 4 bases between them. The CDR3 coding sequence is TGCAGCGTTGAGAGGACCGGGGAGCTGTTTTTT. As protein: CSVERTGELFF.

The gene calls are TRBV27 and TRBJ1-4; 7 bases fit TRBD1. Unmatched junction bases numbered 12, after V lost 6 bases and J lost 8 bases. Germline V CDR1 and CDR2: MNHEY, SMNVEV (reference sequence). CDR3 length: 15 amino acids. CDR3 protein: CASRSDRASGEKLFF. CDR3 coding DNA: TGTGCCAGCAGGAGTGACAGGGCGAGTGGCGAAAAACTGTTTTTT.

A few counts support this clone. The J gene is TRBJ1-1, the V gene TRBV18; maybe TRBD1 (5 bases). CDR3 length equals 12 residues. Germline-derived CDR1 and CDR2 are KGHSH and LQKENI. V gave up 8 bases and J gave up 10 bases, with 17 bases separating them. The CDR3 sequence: CASHLRGGVAFF. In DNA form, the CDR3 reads TGTGCCAGCCACCTTCGCGGGGGGGTAGCTTTCTTT.

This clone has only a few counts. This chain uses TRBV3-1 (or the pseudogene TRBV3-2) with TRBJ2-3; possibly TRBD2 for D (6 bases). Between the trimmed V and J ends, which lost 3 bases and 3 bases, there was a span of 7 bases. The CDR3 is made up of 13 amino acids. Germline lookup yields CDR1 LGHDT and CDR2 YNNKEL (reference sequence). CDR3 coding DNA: TGTGCCAGCAGCCACCGGGGGACAGATACGCAGTATTTT. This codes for CASSHRGTDTQYF.

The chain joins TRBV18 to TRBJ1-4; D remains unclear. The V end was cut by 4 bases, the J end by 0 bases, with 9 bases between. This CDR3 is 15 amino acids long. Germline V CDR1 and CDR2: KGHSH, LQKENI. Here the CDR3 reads CASSRLVATNEKLFF. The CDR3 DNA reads TGTGCCAGCTCACGGCTGGTTGCAACTAATGAAAAACTGTTTTTT.

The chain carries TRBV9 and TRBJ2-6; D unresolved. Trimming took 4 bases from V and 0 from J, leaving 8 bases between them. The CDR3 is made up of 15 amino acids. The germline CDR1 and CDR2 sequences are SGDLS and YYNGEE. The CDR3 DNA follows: TGTGCCAGCAGCACTCTTCGCTCTGGGGCCAACGTCCTGACTTTC. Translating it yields CASSTLRSGANVLTF.

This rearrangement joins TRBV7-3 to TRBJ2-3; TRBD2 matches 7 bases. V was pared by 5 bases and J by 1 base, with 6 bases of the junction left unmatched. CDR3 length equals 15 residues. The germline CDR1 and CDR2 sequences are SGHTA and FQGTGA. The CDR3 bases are TGTGCCAGCAGCCCCCGGGCGGGGGGCACAGATACGCAGTATTTT. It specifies CASSPRAGGTDTQYF.